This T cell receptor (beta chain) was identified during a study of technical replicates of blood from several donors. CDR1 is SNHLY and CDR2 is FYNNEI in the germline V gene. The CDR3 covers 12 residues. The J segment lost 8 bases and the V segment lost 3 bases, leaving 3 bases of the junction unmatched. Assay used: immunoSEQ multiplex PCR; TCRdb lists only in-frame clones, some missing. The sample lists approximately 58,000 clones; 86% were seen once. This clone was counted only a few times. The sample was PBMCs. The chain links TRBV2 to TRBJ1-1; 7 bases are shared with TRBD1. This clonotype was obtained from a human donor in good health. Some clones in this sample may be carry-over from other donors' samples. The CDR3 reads CASSDQGVEAFF. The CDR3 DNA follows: TGTGCCAGCAGTGACCAGGGGGTAGAAGCTTTCTTT.